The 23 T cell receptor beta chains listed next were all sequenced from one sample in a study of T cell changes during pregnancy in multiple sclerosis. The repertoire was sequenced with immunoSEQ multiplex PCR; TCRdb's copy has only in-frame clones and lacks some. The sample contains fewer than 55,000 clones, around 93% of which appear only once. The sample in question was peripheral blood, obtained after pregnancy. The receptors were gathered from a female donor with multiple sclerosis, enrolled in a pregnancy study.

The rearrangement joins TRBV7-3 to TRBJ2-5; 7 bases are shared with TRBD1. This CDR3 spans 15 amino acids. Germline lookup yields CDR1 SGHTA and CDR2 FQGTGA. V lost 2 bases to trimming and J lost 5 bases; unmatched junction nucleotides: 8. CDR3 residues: CASSLRGGAYETQYF. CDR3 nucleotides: TGTGCCAGCAGCTTACGAGGGGGCGCTTACGAGACCCAGTACTTC.

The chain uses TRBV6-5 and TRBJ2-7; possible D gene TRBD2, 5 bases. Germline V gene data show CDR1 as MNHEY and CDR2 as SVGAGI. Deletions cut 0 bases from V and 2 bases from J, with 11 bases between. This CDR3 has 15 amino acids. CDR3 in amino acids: CASSYSRADAYEQYF. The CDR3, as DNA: TGTGCCAGCAGTTACTCGAGGGCAGATGCCTACGAGCAGTACTTC.

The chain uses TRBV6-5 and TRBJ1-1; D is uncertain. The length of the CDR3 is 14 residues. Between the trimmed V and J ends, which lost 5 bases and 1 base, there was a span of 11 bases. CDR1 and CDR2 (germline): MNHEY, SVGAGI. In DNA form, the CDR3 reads TGTGCCAGCAGTCCCTTGGGAGGGAACACTGAAGCTTTCTTT. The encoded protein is CASSPLGGNTEAFF.

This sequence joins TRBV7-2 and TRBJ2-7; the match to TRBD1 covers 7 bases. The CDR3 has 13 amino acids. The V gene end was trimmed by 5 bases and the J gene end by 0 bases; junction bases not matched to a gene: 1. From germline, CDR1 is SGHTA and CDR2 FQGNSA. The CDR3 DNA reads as TGTGCCAGCAGCGACAGGGTCTCCTACGAGCAGTACTTC. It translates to CASSDRVSYEQYF.

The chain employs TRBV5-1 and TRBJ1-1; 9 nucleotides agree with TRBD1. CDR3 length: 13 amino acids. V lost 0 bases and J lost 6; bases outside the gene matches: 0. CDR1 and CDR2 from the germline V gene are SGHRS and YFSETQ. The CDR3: CASSLGTGAEAFF. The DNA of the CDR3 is TGCGCCAGCAGCTTGGGGACAGGGGCTGAAGCTTTCTTT.

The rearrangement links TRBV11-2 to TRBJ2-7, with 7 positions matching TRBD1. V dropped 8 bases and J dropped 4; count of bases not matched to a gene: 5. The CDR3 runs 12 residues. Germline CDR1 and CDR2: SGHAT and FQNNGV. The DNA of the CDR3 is TGTGCCAGCCGGCAGGGGGAATACGAGCAGTACTTC. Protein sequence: CASRQGEYEQYF.

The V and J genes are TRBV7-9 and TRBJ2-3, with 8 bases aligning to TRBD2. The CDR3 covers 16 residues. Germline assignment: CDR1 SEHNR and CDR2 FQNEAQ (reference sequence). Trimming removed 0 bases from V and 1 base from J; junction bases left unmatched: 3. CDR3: CASSLAPGLGTDTQYF. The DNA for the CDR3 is TGTGCCAGCAGCTTAGCTCCGGGACTAGGCACAGATACGCAGTATTTT.

Here the CDR3 reads CASSYTSLTDTQYF. CDR3 sequence (DNA): TGTGCCAGCAGTTACACTTCGCTCACAGATACGCAGTATTTT. This sequence joins TRBV6-5 and TRBJ2-3; D is uncertain. Trimming stripped 2 bases from V and 2 bases from J, with 8 bases between. Germline assignment: CDR1 MNHEY and CDR2 SVGAGI. CDR3 length: 14 amino acids.

The CDR3 coding sequence is TGTGCCAGTAGTATCGGGAGGGGGAGCTTGGGTGAAGCTTTCTTT. Its translation is CASSIGRGSLGEAFF. V gene TRBV19 combines with J gene TRBJ1-1, with D possibly TRBD1 on 6 matching bases. The V end lost 3 bases, the J end lost 7 bases, and 18 bases lay between the germline ends. Germline lookup yields CDR1 LNHDA and CDR2 SQIVND (reference sequence). This CDR3 region has 15 residues.

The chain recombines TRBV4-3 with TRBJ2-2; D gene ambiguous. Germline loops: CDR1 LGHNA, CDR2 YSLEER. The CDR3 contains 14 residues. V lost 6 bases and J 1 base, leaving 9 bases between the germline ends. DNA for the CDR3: TGCGCCAGCAGACTACTGGAGAACACCGGGGAGCTGTTTTTT. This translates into CASRLLENTGELFF.

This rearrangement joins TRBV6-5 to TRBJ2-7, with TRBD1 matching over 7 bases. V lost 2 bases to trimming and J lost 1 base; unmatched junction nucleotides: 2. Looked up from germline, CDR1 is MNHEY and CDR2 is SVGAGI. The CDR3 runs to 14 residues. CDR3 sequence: CASSYGGQSYEQYF. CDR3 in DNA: TGTGCCAGCAGTTACGGGGGACAGTCCTACGAGCAGTACTTC.

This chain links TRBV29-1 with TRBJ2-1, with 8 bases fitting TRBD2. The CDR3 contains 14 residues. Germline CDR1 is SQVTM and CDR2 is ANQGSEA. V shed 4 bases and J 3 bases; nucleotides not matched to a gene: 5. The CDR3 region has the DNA TGCAGCGTTGGAAGCGGGGGTCGCTACAATGAGCAGTTCTTC. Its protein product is CSVGSGGRYNEQFF.

This CDR3 reads CASSQRLTETQYF. For the CDR3, the DNA is TGTGCCAGCAGCCAAAGACTAACGGAGACCCAGTACTTC. The rearrangement links TRBV7-2 to TRBJ2-5, with D perhaps TRBD2 (5 bases). This CDR3 spans 13 amino acids. CDR1 is SGHTA and CDR2 is FQGNSA in the germline V gene. V lost 5 bases and J 5 bases, leaving 12 bases between the germline ends.

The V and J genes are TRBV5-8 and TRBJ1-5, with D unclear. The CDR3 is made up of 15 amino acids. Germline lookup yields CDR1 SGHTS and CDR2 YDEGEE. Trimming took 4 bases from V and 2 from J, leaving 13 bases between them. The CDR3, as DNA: TGTGCCAGCAGCGCTAGCGGCCCGGGCAATCAGCCCCAGCATTTT. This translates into CASSASGPGNQPQHF.

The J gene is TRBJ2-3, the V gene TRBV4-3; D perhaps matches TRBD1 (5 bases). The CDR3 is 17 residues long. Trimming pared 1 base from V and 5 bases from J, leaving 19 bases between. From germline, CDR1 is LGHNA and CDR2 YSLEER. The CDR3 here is CASSQGMWGDTRDTQYF. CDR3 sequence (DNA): TGCGCCAGCAGCCAAGGGATGTGGGGCGACACGAGAGATACGCAGTATTTT.

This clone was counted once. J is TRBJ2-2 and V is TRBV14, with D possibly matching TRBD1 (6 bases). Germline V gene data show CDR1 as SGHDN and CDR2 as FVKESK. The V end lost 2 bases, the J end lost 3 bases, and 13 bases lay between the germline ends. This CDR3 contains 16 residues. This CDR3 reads CASSQWQGLDTGELFF. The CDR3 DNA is TGTGCCAGCAGCCAATGGCAGGGGCTGGACACCGGGGAGCTGTTTTTT.

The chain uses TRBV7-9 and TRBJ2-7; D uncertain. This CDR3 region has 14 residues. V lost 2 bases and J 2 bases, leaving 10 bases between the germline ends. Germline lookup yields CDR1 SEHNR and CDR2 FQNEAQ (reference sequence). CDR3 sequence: CASSLLLIPYEQYF. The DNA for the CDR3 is TGTGCCAGCAGCTTATTGCTAATCCCCTACGAGCAGTACTTC.

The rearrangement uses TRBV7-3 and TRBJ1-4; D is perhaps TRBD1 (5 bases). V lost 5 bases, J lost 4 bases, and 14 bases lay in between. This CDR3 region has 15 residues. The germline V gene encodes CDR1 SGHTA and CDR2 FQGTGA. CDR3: CASSPLRDNNEKLFF. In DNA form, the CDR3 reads TGTGCCAGCAGCCCCCTCAGGGATAATAATGAAAAACTGTTTTTT.

For the CDR3, the DNA is TGTGCCACCAGCACGAACGTGGCGCAGGGGGACGAGCAGTTCTTC. Protein: CATSTNVAQGDEQFF. This rearrangement joins TRBV15 to TRBJ2-1; TRBD1 matches 7 bases. Germline trimming cut 4 bases from V and 10 bases from J; bases unmatched to any gene: 13. This CDR3 region has 15 residues. CDR1 and CDR2 (germline): LNHNV, YYDKDF (reference sequence).

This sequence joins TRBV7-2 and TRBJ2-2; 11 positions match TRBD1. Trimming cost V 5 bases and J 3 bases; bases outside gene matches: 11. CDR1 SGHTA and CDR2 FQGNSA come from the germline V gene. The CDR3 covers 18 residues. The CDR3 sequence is CASSPITRDRGYTGELFF. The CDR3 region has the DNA TGTGCCAGCAGCCCAATTACGAGGGACAGGGGGTACACCGGGGAGCTGTTTTTT. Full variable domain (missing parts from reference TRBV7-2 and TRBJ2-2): GAGVSQSPSNKVTEKGKDVELRCDPISGHTALYWYRQSLGQGLEFLIYFQGNSAPDKSGLPSDRFSAERTGGSVSTLTIQRTQQEDSAVYLCASSPITRDRGYTGELFFGEGSRLTVL.

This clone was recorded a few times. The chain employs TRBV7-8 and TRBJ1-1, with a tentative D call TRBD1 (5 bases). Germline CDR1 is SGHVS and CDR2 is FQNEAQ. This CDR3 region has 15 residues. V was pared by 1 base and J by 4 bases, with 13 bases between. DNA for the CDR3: TGTGCCAGCAGCTTAGATTGGACAAAGGTCACTGAAGCTTTCTTT. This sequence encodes CASSLDWTKVTEAFF.

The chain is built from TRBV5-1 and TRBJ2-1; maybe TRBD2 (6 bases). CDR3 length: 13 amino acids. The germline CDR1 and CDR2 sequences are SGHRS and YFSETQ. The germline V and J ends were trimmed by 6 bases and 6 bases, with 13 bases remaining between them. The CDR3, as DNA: TGCGCCAGCAACCTATTCGGGGGCAATGAGCAGTTCTTC. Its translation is CASNLFGGNEQFF.

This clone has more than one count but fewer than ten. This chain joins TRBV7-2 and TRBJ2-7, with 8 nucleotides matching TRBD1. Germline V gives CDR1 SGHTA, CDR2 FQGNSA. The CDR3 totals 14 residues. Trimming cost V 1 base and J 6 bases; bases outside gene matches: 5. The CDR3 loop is CASSLDRGSSEQYF. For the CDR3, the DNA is TGTGCCAGCAGCTTAGACAGGGGGAGTAGCGAGCAGTACTTC.